This paragraph reports one TCR beta chain. Its antigen is not known. The CDR3 is made up of 16 amino acids. V shed 4 bases, J shed 7 bases, and the junction held 10 bases outside the gene matches. Per the germline V gene, CDR1 is SGHDT and CDR2 is YYEEEE. The entry originates in a study of radiotherapy plus CTLA-4 blockade in lung cancer. Clones were read by immunoSEQ multiplex PCR, and TCRdb kept only the in-frame ones, dropping some. The sample has around 110,000 clones, about four fifths seen once. Study observations and caveats: Some TCR clones had been derived from tumors. These clones expanded in peripheral blood after radiotherapy plus ipilimumab. Strongest reported response predictors: early blood clone changes and post-radiation interferon-beta.

The chain joins TRBV5-6 to TRBJ1-4; 10 bases line up with TRBD1. The sequences come from peripheral blood, collected from a patient treated with radiotherapy plus ipilimumab. The receptor was isolated from a human donor with non-small cell lung cancer that progressed on radiotherapy plus ipilimumab. Some clones in this sample may be carry-over from other donors' samples. The CDR3 bases are TGTGCCAGCAGCATCCGGGACAGGGGTCGGGGTGAAAAACTGTTTTTT. Its translation is CASSIRDRGRGEKLFF.